These T cell receptor beta chains were read from a single sample in a study of radiotherapy plus CTLA-4 blockade in lung cancer. Sequenced by immunoSEQ multiplex PCR; TCRdb stores in-frame clones only, minus some. This table holds about 84,000 clones, less than 80% found once. Source: peripheral blood, taken from a patient treated with radiotherapy plus ipilimumab. The receptors stem from a human donor with non-small cell lung cancer that progressed on radiotherapy plus ipilimumab. Both conserved end residues are part of each CDR3. Fields, in order: J gene, clone size, V gene, D gene, CDR3 protein, CDR3 DNA. A D gene is named only where the DNA matches it firmly. Some rows have no size entry. The others give once, few or many, or a class for an expanded clone.

TRBJ2-7 | once | TRBV4-3 | - | CASSQDNLSYEQYF | TGCGCCAGCAGCCAAGATAACCTTTCCTACGAGCAGTACTTC
TRBJ1-2 | - | TRBV19 | - | CASSMNLGFYGYTF | TGTGCCAGTAGTATGAATTTGGGATTCTATGGCTACACCTTC
TRBJ2-2 | - | TRBV7-3 | - | CASSLIAAEQNTGELFF | TGTGCCAGCAGCTTAATAGCAGCAGAACAGAACACCGGGGAGCTGTTTTTT
TRBJ2-1 | - | TRBV7-2 | - | CASSLSPSWRSEQFF | TGTGCCAGCAGCTTATCCCCGTCTTGGAGGAGTGAGCAGTTCTTC
TRBJ2-1 | - | TRBV27 | - | CASSYGRNNEQFF | TGTGCCAGCAGTTACGGACGCAACAATGAGCAGTTCTTC
TRBJ1-2 | - | TRBV28 | TRBD1 | CASSFGGGLGYGYTF | TGTGCCAGCAGTTTCGGAGGGGGCTTGGGCTATGGCTACACCTTC
TRBJ1-1 | - | TRBV25-1 | TRBD1 | CASSQGAYTEAFF | TGTGCCAGCAGCCAGGGGGCGTACACTGAAGCTTTCTTT
TRBJ1-2 | - | TRBV27 | - | CASSPRSGNYGYTF | TGTGCCAGCAGTCCACGGTCCGGAAACTATGGCTACACCTTC
TRBJ1-2 | - | TRBV28 | - | CASSSTAGNYGYTF | TGTGCCAGCAGTTCGACGGCAGGGAACTATGGCTACACCTTC
TRBJ2-2 | - | TRBV6-1 | TRBD2 | CASSEFRGGTGELFF | TGTGCCAGCAGTGAATTTCGGGGGGGAACCGGGGAGCTGTTTTTT
TRBJ2-3 | - | TRBV6-6 | TRBD2 | CATSTSSDTQYF | TGTGCCACCTCGACTAGCTCAGATACGCAGTATTTT
TRBJ1-2 | - | TRBV5-4 | - | CASSLLGIGYGYTF | TGTGCCAGCAGCTTGTTAGGGATTGGCTATGGCTACACCTTC
TRBJ2-4 | once | TRBV18 | - | CASSPPGPGVAKNIQYF | TGTGCCAGCTCACCACCGGGTCCGGGGGTGGCCAAAAACATTCAGTACTTC
TRBJ1-3 | - | TRBV2 | - | CASSSSRAVSGNTIYF | -
TRBJ1-1 | - | TRBV4-2 | TRBD1 | CASSHEGQGIMNTEAFF | TGTGCCAGCAGCCACGAAGGACAGGGGATCATGAACACTGAAGCTTTCTTT
TRBJ1-2 | once | TRBV30 | - | CAWSSYGGGYGYTF | TGTGCCTGGAGCTCCTATGGGGGCGGCTATGGCTACACCTTC
TRBJ2-7 | - | TRBV18 | TRBD1 | CASSPGTGEGEQYF | TGTGCCAGCTCACCAGGGACAGGTGAGGGGGAGCAGTACTTC
TRBJ1-5 | - | TRBV28 | - | CASIIGGGGNQPQHF | TGTGCCAGCATTATCGGAGGGGGGGGCAATCAGCCCCAGCATTTT
TRBJ2-7 | - | TRBV11-2 | TRBD1 | CASSSGTGSYEQYF | TGTGCCAGCAGCTCCGGGACAGGGTCCTACGAGCAGTACTTC
TRBJ1-2 | - | TRBV13 | - | CASSLWGGGGYTF | TGTGCCAGCAGCTTATGGGGAGGAGGGGGCTACACCTTC
TRBJ1-4 | - | TRBV30 | - | CAWSRAGATNEKLFF | TGTGCCTGGAGCCGAGCGGGGGCAACTAATGAAAAACTGTTTTTT
TRBJ1-2 | - | TRBV2 | - | CASSDAFEPQFNYGYTF | TGTGCCAGCAGTGATGCTTTTGAACCCCAGTTTAACTATGGCTACACCTTC
TRBJ2-7 | few | TRBV5-5 | TRBD1 | CASSLAGTGVYEQYF | TGTGCCAGCAGCTTGGCGGGGACAGGGGTCTACGAGCAGTACTTC
TRBJ2-7 | medium-sized | TRBV6-5 | - | CASSPPGNAAYEQYF | TGTGCCAGCAGCCCTCCCGGGAACGCGGCCTACGAGCAGTACTTC
TRBJ2-7 | - | TRBV5-1 | - | CASSLAYEQYF | TGCGCCAGCAGCTTGGCGTACGAGCAGTACTTC
TRBJ2-4 | - | TRBV11-2 | TRBD2 | CASSSGLAAQNIQYF | TGTGCCAGCAGTTCAGGACTAGCGGCCCAAAACATTCAGTACTTC
TRBJ2-7 | - | TRBV2 | - | CASEAEPTSYEQYF | TGTGCCAGCGAAGCCGAACCGACTAGTTACGAGCAGTACTTC
TRBJ2-1 | - | TRBV15 | TRBD2 | CATRTDRMTSGNSYNEQFF | TGTGCCACCAGGACCGACAGGATGACTAGCGGGAATTCCTACAATGAGCAGTTCTTC
TRBJ1-1 | - | TRBV7-7 | - | CASSPGAFF | TGTGCTAGCAGCCCGGGAGCTTTCTTT
TRBJ1-2 | - | TRBV6-1 | TRBD1 | CASSATGKTNYGYTF | TGTGCCAGCAGTGCGACAGGGAAGACTAACTATGGCTACACCTTC
TRBJ2-7 | - | TRBV5-1 | - | CASNTGLSNYEQYF | TGCGCCAGCAACACGGGACTCTCTAACTACGAGCAGTACTTC
TRBJ1-2 | few | TRBV6-1 | - | CASTAGVGFTF | TGTGCCAGCACCGCCGGCGTAGGATTCACCTTC
TRBJ2-7 | few | TRBV6-1 | - | CASSYYEQYF | TGTGCCAGCAGTTACTACGAGCAGTACTTC
TRBJ1-4 | - | TRBV5-8 | - | CASSLTNRPEKLFF | TGTGCCAGCAGCTTGACGAATCGCCCTGAAAAACTGTTTTTT
TRBJ2-7 | few | TRBV9 | - | CASSADSSPSYEQYF | TGTGCCAGCAGCGCTGACAGTAGCCCTTCCTACGAGCAGTACTTC
TRBJ1-5 | - | TRBV13 | - | CASSLRNTNQPQHF | TGTGCCAGCAGCCTTCGGAATACTAATCAGCCCCAGCATTTT
TRBJ2-3 | once | TRBV6-5 | TRBD2 | CASSYSGGDTDTQYF | TGTGCCAGCAGTTACTCCGGGGGGGACACAGATACGCAGTATTTT
TRBJ2-7 | - | TRBV2 | TRBD1 | CASSADRASYEQYF | TGTGCCAGCAGCGCCGACAGGGCGTCCTACGAGCAGTACTTC
TRBJ2-1 | few | TRBV18 | - | CASSPDRSEQFF | TGTGCCAGCTCACCAGATAGGAGTGAGCAGTTCTTC
TRBJ1-2 | - | TRBV27 | TRBD1 | CASSPGSGGAYGYTF | TGTGCCAGCAGTCCCGGTTCAGGGGGCGCCTATGGCTACACCTTC
TRBJ1-2 | - | TRBV4-1 | - | CASSQEGRSYGYTF | TGCGCCAGCAGCCAAGAAGGCAGGTCCTATGGCTACACCTTC
TRBJ2-7 | few | TRBV7-2 | TRBD1 | CASSLGLGGIYEQYF | TGTGCCAGCAGCTTAGGGTTAGGGGGCATCTACGAGCAGTACTTC
TRBJ2-1 | - | TRBV29-1 | TRBD2 | CSVVLLLAGGGNEQFF | TGCAGCGTTGTTCTACTACTAGCGGGAGGGGGCAATGAGCAGTTCTTC
TRBJ2-5 | - | TRBV10-3 | - | CATANDGETQYF | TGTGCCACCGCAAATGACGGAGAGACCCAGTACTTC
TRBJ2-3 | - | TRBV7-9 | TRBD2 | CASSPRIAGAEDTQYF | TGTGCCAGCAGCCCCCGGATAGCGGGAGCTGAGGATACGCAGTATTTT